The 30 T cell receptor beta chains below come from one sample, sequenced in a study of cytomegalovirus exposure and HLA in healthy donors. The table came from immunoSEQ multiplex PCR; TCRdb's copy has only in-frame clones and leaves some out. The sample carries 300,000 to 350,000 clones, approximately 86% recorded once. Sample: PBMCs. These receptor sequences come from a man aged 25-40 years in good health and CMV-seronegative.

This chain links TRBV9 with TRBJ2-2; TRBD1 agrees at 7 bases. There are 16 residues in the CDR3. CDR1 is SGDLS, CDR2 YYNGEE, per germline. V lost 3 bases, J lost 2 bases, and 7 bases stayed unmatched. CDR3 loop: CASSGSGTVNTGELFF. CDR3 bases: TGTGCCAGCAGCGGCTCCGGGACAGTAAACACCGGGGAGCTGTTTTTT.

About this clone: Different DNA sequences within this sample yield the same CDR3. The chain employs TRBV12-5 and TRBJ2-2; D is ambiguous. With 4 bases removed from V and 2 bases from J, the gap between germline ends came to 5 bases. The length of the CDR3 is 13 residues. CDR1 is LGHNT, CDR2 FRNRAP, per germline. Here the CDR3 DNA reads TGTGCTAGTGGTTCTTCTAACACCGGGGAGCTGTTTTTT. The encoded protein is CASGSSNTGELFF.

The V and J genes are TRBV19 and TRBJ2-2; a weak D match, TRBD1 (5 bases). V lost 1 base to trimming and J lost 3 bases, with 12 bases between them. CDR3 length: 16 amino acids. Germline-derived CDR1 and CDR2 are LNHDA and SQIVND (reference sequence). The CDR3 coding sequence is TGTGCCAGTAGTATAGTACTAAGGGGCGACACCGGGGAGCTGTTTTTT. It specifies CASSIVLRGDTGELFF.

The chain couples TRBV10-2 to TRBJ2-2; 9 positions match TRBD2. The CDR3 extends over 17 amino acids. Germline V gene lookup returns CDR1 WSHSY and CDR2 SAAADI. The V gene end was trimmed by 3 bases and the J gene end by 4 bases; junction bases not matched to a gene: 9. This chain's CDR3 is CASSDPTAGGGTGELFF. In nucleotides, the CDR3 is TGCGCCAGCAGTGACCCTACAGCGGGGGGAGGCACCGGGGAGCTGTTTTTT.

The chain links TRBV21-1 to TRBJ1-5. TRBV21-1 is deemed a pseudogene. The CDR3 totals 21 residues. The CDR3 loop reads CASSKVPGGLTGFHSNQPQHF. CDR3 nucleotide sequence: TGTGCCAGCAGCAAAGTGCCAGGAGGGTTAACAGGATTCCATAGCAATCAGCCCCAGCATTTT.

Only one count was recorded for this clone. This chain connects TRBV19 to TRBJ2-3, with unresolved D. Germline assignment: CDR1 LNHDA and CDR2 SQIVND (reference sequence). The CDR3 is 13 amino acids. V lost 4 bases to trimming and J lost 1 base, with 6 bases between them. The CDR3 loop reads CASSNSGTDTQYF. The CDR3 DNA sequence: TGTGCCAGTAGTAACAGTGGCACAGATACGCAGTATTTT.

The chain carries TRBV7-2 and TRBJ2-6; D might be TRBD2 (5 bases). The CDR3 runs to 16 residues. V gave up 4 bases and J gave up 0 bases, with 10 bases separating them. The germline V gene has CDR1 SGHTA and CDR2 FQGNSA. Written as DNA, the CDR3 is TGTGCCAGCAGCTCCGGGATAGCCTCTGGGGCCAACGTCCTGACTTTC. Translating it yields CASSSGIASGANVLTF.

The chain has TRBV6-1 and TRBJ1-5, with D possibly TRBD1 on 5 matching bases. The CDR3 extends over 17 amino acids. V dropped 2 bases and J dropped 6 bases, with 20 bases sitting between them. Per the germline V gene, CDR1 is MNHNS and CDR2 is SASEGT. The CDR3 sequence is CASSELDGRVTAQPQHF. In DNA form, the CDR3 reads TGTGCCAGCAGTGAACTTGATGGCAGGGTTACGGCTCAGCCCCAGCATTTT.

In its sample, this clone was seen a few times. The same CDR3 also results from other DNA sequences found in this sample. This rearrangement joins TRBV9 to TRBJ2-3; the match to TRBD2 covers 9 bases. Trimming at V came to 0 bases and at J to 2 bases, leaving 1 base not matched to a gene. Germline-derived CDR1 and CDR2 are SGDLS and YYNGEE. This CDR3 is 15 amino acids long. CDR3 region: CASSVGLADTDTQYF. For the CDR3, the DNA is TGTGCCAGCAGCGTAGGACTAGCGGACACAGATACGCAGTATTTT.

This clone was counted a few times. The gene calls are TRBV4-3 and TRBJ2-2, with 11 bases identical to TRBD2. The CDR3 length is 18 residues. Germline CDR1 reads LGHNA; CDR2 reads YSLEER. V lost 0 bases to trimming and J lost 4 bases; unmatched junction nucleotides: 7. The CDR3 region is CASSQEASGGLATGELFF. In DNA form, the CDR3 reads TGCGCCAGCAGCCAAGAGGCTAGCGGGGGGCTTGCCACCGGGGAGCTGTTTTTT.

The chain recombines TRBV25-1 with TRBJ2-7; 9 nucleotides match TRBD2. CDR1 and CDR2 from the germline V gene are MGHDK and SYGVNS. CDR3 length: 13 residues. The V gene end was trimmed by 4 bases and the J gene end by 6 bases; junction bases not matched to a gene: 4. The CDR3 is CASSVSGGSEQYF. The CDR3 coding sequence is TGTGCCAGCAGTGTTAGCGGGGGATCCGAGCAGTACTTC.

This rearrangement joins TRBV18 to TRBJ2-3; TRBD1 is a possible D gene (5 bases). The germline V gene encodes CDR1 KGHSH and CDR2 LQKENI. The CDR3 contains 14 residues. V was clipped by 4 bases and J by 8 bases, with 16 bases between them. The CDR3 DNA reads as TGTGCCAGCTCACTATCTTCCATTCAGGGTACGCAGTATTTT. Translated, it gives CASSLSSIQGTQYF.

The chain couples TRBV6-5 to TRBJ2-2; 8 nucleotides match TRBD2. The CDR3 consists of 14 residues. Germline CDR1 reads MNHEY; CDR2 reads SVGAGI. Germline trimming cut 5 bases from V and 7 bases from J; bases unmatched to any gene: 6. CDR3 in amino acids: CASSRGGQYGELFF. The CDR3 coding sequence is TGTGCCAGCAGTCGGGGGGGCCAATACGGGGAGCTGTTTTTT.

This clone was observed a single time. This chain links TRBV19 with TRBJ1-1, with 8 bases fitting TRBD1. V trimming: 6 bases; J trimming: 3 bases; junction bases outside the gene matches: 9. CDR3 size: 15 residues. The V gene's germline CDR1 is LNHDA and CDR2 SQIVND (reference sequence). As DNA, the CDR3 is TGTGCCAGTAGAGAACATGGACAGGGCCACACTGAAGCTTTCTTT. Its protein product is CASREHGQGHTEAFF.

Comment on this clone: Other DNA sequences of this sample code for an identical CDR3. The chain links TRBV9 to TRBJ2-1; 10 positions agree with TRBD2. This CDR3 has 15 residues. Germline lookup yields CDR1 SGDLS and CDR2 YYNGEE. Losses at the gene ends were 0 bases for V and 4 bases for J; bases not matched to a gene: 1. In DNA, the CDR3 is TGTGCCAGCAGCGTAGTAGCGGGGGGATACAATGAGCAGTTCTTC. It encodes CASSVVAGGYNEQFF.

V gene TRBV7-8 combines with J gene TRBJ2-1, with 10 bases identical to TRBD1. The CDR3 is 15 amino acids. The V gene end was trimmed by 4 bases and the J gene end by 7 bases; junction bases not matched to a gene: 7. Looked up from germline, CDR1 is SGHVS and CDR2 is FQNEAQ. CDR3: CASSWAGTGVNEQFF. The CDR3 DNA reads TGTGCCAGCAGCTGGGCCGGGACAGGGGTGAATGAGCAGTTCTTC.

V is TRBV5-6 and J is TRBJ1-4; 7 bases match TRBD1. The ends lost 4 bases at V and 5 bases at J; junction bases unmatched: 5. The CDR3 runs to 14 residues. CDR1 is SGHDT, CDR2 YYEEEE, per germline. The CDR3 region is CASSPGDRNEKLFF. CDR3 nucleotides: TGTGCCAGCAGCCCCGGGGACAGAAATGAAAAACTGTTTTTT.

The genes are TRBV7-2 and TRBJ1-1; D is unclear. This CDR3 has 16 residues. CDR1 SGHTA and CDR2 FQGNSA come from the germline V gene. Deletions cut 1 base from V and 0 bases from J, with 12 bases between. The CDR3 DNA is TGTGCCAGCAGCTTAGTTCCTGCTATCATGAACACTGAAGCTTTCTTT. Amino acid sequence: CASSLVPAIMNTEAFF.

The chain couples TRBV7-8 to TRBJ1-4; 9 bases align to TRBD1. V trimming: 4 bases; J trimming: 5 bases; junction bases outside the gene matches: 5. The CDR3 spans 15 residues. Germline V gives CDR1 SGHVS, CDR2 FQNEAQ. The CDR3 here is CASSSSGTGNEKLFF. Here the CDR3 DNA reads TGTGCCAGCAGCTCCTCCGGGACAGGGAATGAAAAACTGTTTTTT. Complete variable domain (other parts from reference TRBV7-8 and TRBJ1-4): GAGVSQSPRYKVAKRGQDVALRCDPISGHVSLFWYQQALGQGPEFLTYFQNEAQLDKSGLPSDRFFAERPEGSVSTLKIQRTQQEDSAVYLCASSSSGTGNEKLFFGSGTQLSVL.

The V call is TRBV25-1, the J call TRBJ2-7; tentative D call: TRBD1 (6 bases). Trimming cost V 4 bases and J 3 bases, with 16 bases left between them. Germline CDR1 MGHDK, CDR2 SYGVNS. This CDR3 contains 15 residues. DNA for the CDR3: TGTGCCAGCAGTGCACAGGGCGAACGAAACTACGAGCAGTACTTC. This sequence encodes CASSAQGERNYEQYF.

The CDR3 loop reads CASSFSGYNEQFF. The CDR3 DNA follows: TGTGCCAGCAGCTTTAGTGGCTACAATGAGCAGTTCTTC. The chain carries TRBV5-4 and TRBJ2-1; D unresolved. CDR3 length: 13 amino acids. Germline CDR1 reads SGHNT; CDR2 reads YYREEE (reference sequence). Trimming shortened V by 2 bases and J by 3 bases, and 6 bases separated the two germline ends.

V is TRBV5-4 and J is TRBJ2-1; TRBD2 matches 9 bases. CDR3 length equals 17 residues. With 4 bases clipped from V and 2 bases from J, the junction kept 10 bases outside the gene matches. Germline-derived CDR1 and CDR2 are SGHNT and YYREEE (reference sequence). The CDR3 DNA sequence: TGTGCCAGCAGCCGGACACTGACTAGCGGCACCTACAATGAGCAGTTCTTC. This sequence encodes CASSRTLTSGTYNEQFF.

The CDR3 loop is CASSPPGTDTQYF. DNA for the CDR3: TGCGCCAGCAGCCCTCCGGGCACAGATACGCAGTATTTT. The V gene is TRBV4-1, the J gene TRBJ2-3; D not resolved. CDR1 is MGHRA, CDR2 YSYEKL, per germline. Trimming left V 4 bases short and J 1 base short, with 6 bases between. The CDR3 length is 13 residues.

This clone has just one count. The chain is built from TRBV11-3 and TRBJ2-2; D is perhaps TRBD2 (5 bases). V shed 0 bases and J shed 6 bases, with 11 bases lying between them. This CDR3 has 15 amino acids. Looked up from germline, CDR1 is SGHNT and CDR2 is YENEEA. The CDR3 DNA is TGTGCCAGCAGCTTAGATCCAACGAGGGCCGGGGAGCTGTTTTTT. Translated: CASSLDPTRAGELFF.

The chain uses TRBV18 and TRBJ2-7, with D tentatively TRBD1 (6 bases). Germline-derived CDR1 and CDR2 are KGHSH and LQKENI. The germline V and J ends were trimmed by 8 bases and 5 bases, with 25 bases remaining between them. The CDR3 loop spans 16 amino acids. Here the CDR3 DNA reads TGTGCCAGCCCATCACCGAGGGGGTACCGGGTCCACGAGCAGTACTTC. Its protein is CASPSPRGYRVHEQYF.

The CDR3, as DNA: TGTGCCAGCAGCGTCCGTTCGGGACTTAACTATGGCTACACCTTC. Translating gives CASSVRSGLNYGYTF. V and J are TRBV7-8 and TRBJ1-2; maybe TRBD1 (5 bases). CDR3 length: 15 residues. Per the germline V gene, CDR1 is SGHVS and CDR2 is FQNEAQ. The V end lost 5 bases, the J end lost 1 base, and 14 bases lay between the germline ends.

This sequence joins TRBV6-5 and TRBJ2-7, with 8 positions matching TRBD1. Germline V CDR1 and CDR2: MNHEY, SVGAGI. V lost 8 bases to trimming and J lost 4 bases; unmatched junction nucleotides: 13. CDR3 length: 15 residues. Here the CDR3 DNA reads TGTGCCAGCTGTCATACCGGGACAGGAGTTTACGAGCAGTACTTC. The encoded protein is CASCHTGTGVYEQYF.

The DNA of the CDR3 is TGTGCCAGCAGCAGTTACGACAGGGGAAATTCACCCCTCCACTTT. Translated, it gives CASSSYDRGNSPLHF. The chain links TRBV5-6 to TRBJ1-6, with TRBD1 matching over 8 bases. This CDR3 is 15 amino acids long. Trimming took 4 bases from V and 7 from J; bases not matched to a gene: 7. The germline V gene encodes CDR1 SGHDT and CDR2 YYEEEE. The full variable domain, with the rest looked up from reference TRBV5-6 and TRBJ1-6, is DAGVTQSPTHLIKTRGQQVTLRCSPKSGHDTVSWYQQALGQGPQFIFQYYEEEERQRGNFPDRFSGHQFPNYSSELNVNALLLGDSALYLCASSSYDRGNSPLHFGNGTRLTVT.

CDR3 protein: CASSYPAAGGFTEAFF. The CDR3 nucleotides are TGTGCCAGCAGTTACCCCGCCGCAGGGGGCTTCACTGAAGCTTTCTTT. The rearrangement joins TRBV6-6 to TRBJ1-1, with 8 positions matching TRBD1. The CDR3 runs 16 residues. The V and J ends lost 2 bases and 4 bases, in that order; junction bases with no gene match: 9. The germline V gene encodes CDR1 MNHNY and CDR2 SVGAGI (reference sequence).

This chain uses TRBV6-5 with TRBJ1-1; D is possibly TRBD1 (6 bases). Germline CDR1 reads MNHEY; CDR2 reads SVGAGI. The CDR3 consists of 12 residues. Trimming took off 5 bases at V and 10 bases at J, with 14 bases between the two ends. CDR3 loop: CASSPTGTRAFF. The CDR3 nucleotides are TGTGCCAGCAGTCCCACAGGGACGCGAGCTTTCTTT.